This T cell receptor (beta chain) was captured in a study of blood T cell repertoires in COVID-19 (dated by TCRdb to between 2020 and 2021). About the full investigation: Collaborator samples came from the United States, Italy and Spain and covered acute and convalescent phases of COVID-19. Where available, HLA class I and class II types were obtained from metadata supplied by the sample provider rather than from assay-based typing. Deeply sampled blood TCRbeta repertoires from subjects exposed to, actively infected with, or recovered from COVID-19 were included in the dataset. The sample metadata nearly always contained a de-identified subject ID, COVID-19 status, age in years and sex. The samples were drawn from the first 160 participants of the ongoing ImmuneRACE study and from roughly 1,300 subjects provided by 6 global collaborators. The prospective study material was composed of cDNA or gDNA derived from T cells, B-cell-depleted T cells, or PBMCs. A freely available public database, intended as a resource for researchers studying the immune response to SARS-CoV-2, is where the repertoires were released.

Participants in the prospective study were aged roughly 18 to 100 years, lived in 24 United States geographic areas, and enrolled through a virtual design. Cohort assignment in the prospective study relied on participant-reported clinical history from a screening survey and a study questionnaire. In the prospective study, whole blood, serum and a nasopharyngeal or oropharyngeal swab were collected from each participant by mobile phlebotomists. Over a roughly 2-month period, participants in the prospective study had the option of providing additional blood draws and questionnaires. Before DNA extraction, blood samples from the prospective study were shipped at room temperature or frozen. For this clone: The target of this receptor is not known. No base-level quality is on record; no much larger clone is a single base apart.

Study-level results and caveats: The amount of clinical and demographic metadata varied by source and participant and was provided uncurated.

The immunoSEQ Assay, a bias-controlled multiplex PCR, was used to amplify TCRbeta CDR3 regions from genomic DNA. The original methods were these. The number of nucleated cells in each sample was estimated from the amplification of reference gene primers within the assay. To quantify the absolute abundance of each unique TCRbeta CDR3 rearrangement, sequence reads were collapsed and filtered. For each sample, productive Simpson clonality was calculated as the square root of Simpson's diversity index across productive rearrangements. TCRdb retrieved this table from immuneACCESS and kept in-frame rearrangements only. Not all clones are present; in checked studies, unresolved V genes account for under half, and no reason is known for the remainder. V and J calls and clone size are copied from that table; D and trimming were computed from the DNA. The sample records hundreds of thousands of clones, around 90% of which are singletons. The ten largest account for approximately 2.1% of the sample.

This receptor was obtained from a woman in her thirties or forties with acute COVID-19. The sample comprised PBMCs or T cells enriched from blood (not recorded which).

This receptor has the CDR3 CASSPNFERGYEKLFF. The nucleotide sequence reads as follows: TGTGCCAGCAGCCCCAATTTCGAAAGGGGCTATGAAAAACTGTTTTTT. The chain is made from TRBV4-2 and TRBJ1-4; perhaps TRBD1 is the D gene, with 5 bases matching. Its CDR3 holds 16 amino acids, cysteine through phenylalanine. Only the CDR3 region is kept as DNA, spanning 48 bases read in frame from base 1. CDR1 and CDR2, per the germline V gene, are LGHNA and YNFKEQ. V gives up 4 bases and J gives up 6 bases, and the segment between their germline ends measures 18 bases.